This T cell receptor beta chain comes out of a study of long-term antiretroviral therapy in people with HIV. Looked up from germline, CDR1 is SGHRS and CDR2 is YFSETQ. With 3 bases removed from V and 14 bases from J, the gap between germline ends came to 15 bases. The CDR3 extends over 12 amino acids. Researchers ran immunoSEQ v3.0 at survey level. Clones were read by immunoSEQ multiplex PCR, and TCRdb kept only the in-frame ones, dropping some. The table records more than 25,000 clones, about 93% of them present only once. The sequenced sample was unsorted PBMCs, obtained approximately 6.3 years after starting antiretroviral therapy. The chain employs TRBV5-1 and TRBJ2-4; D is possibly TRBD2 (6 bases). The clonotype was recovered from a middle-aged woman with HIV. The CDR3 reads CASSSGAGKEYF. Written as DNA, the CDR3 is TGCGCCAGCAGCTCCGGCGCGGGGAAAGAGTACTTC.